Sequencing of this T cell receptor (beta chain) was carried out in a study of T cell clonality in common variable immunodeficiency. Study-wide points: In common variable immunodeficiency, TCR beta chains reportedly carried fewer deletions and N-nucleotide insertions. TCRbeta clonality was increased in CVID versus healthy controls.

This clone was counted ten times or more. Its specificity is unknown. The read halts 3 residues ahead of the CDR3 end, with the missing end drawn from the germline J gene. V dropped 3 bases and J dropped 2 bases, with 11 bases sitting between them. The CDR3 has 15 residues. Produced via immunoSEQ multiplex PCR; TCRdb's table is partial and in-frame only. The specimen has approximately 38,000 clones, none found just once. The clonotype comes from a human donor with common variable immunodeficiency. The V call is TRBV12-3 or TRBV12-4, the J call TRBJ1-5; D perhaps matches TRBD1 (5 bases). Sample: peripheral blood mononuclear cells. CDR3 bases read: TGTGCCAGCAGTTTTTCAGGGTACGGCAATCAGCCC. It codes for CASSFSGYGNQP. The full CDR3 protein reads CASSFSGYGNQPQHF.